Presented here are 22 T cell receptor beta chains from one specimen sequenced in a study of blood T cells in healthy people across ages. The second PCR ran roughly 7 to 12 cycles with a sample-barcoded 5' primer and J-beta primers. TCRdb used MiXCR to reprocess the 5' RACE reads, holding one entry per CDR3 protein. The sample consists of about 1.8 million distinct CDR3 sequences, less than 50% of them appearing once. What was sequenced was blood. These receptors all stem from a woman in her thirties or forties in good health.

The chain is built from TRBV5-1 and TRBJ2-1; 7 nucleotides agree with TRBD1. Per the germline V gene, CDR1 is SGHRS and CDR2 is YFSETQ. The length of the CDR3 is 14 residues. Unmatched junction bases numbered 4, after V lost 1 base and J lost 6 bases. The CDR3 coding sequence is TGCGCCAGCAGCTTGTTGGGACAGCCCAATGAGCAGTTCTTC. Protein product: CASSLLGQPNEQFF.

This chain connects TRBV7-9 to TRBJ2-5; TRBD1 might be the D (6 bases). Germline assignment: CDR1 SEHNR and CDR2 FQNEAQ (reference sequence). V lost 5 bases, J lost 4 bases, and 17 bases lay in between. The CDR3 loop spans 15 amino acids. The CDR3: CASSPPQGYTETQYF. As DNA, the CDR3 is TGTGCCAGCAGCCCCCCCCAGGGGTATACAGAGACCCAGTACTTC. Together with reference TRBV7-9 and TRBJ2-5, the CDR3 gives the full variable domain: DTGVSQNPRHKITKRGQNVTFRCDPISEHNRLYWYRQTLGQGPEFLTYFQNEAQLEKSRLLSDRFSAERPKGSFSTLEIQRTEQGDSAMYLCASSPPQGYTETQYFGPGTRLLVL.

The rearrangement joins TRBV20-1 to TRBJ2-4; D tentatively reads TRBD1 or TRBD2 (5 bases each). Trimming left V 0 bases short and J 4 bases short, with 16 bases between. The length of the CDR3 is 16 residues. Germline CDR1 DFQATT, CDR2 SNEGSKA (reference sequence). CDR3 nucleotide sequence: TGCAGTGCTAGAGACCGGGGCCCGGGGCCTAAAAACATTCAGTACTTC. Its translation: CSARDRGPGPKNIQYF.

The chain has TRBV20-1 and TRBJ2-5; 8 bases are shared with TRBD1. The CDR3 consists of 16 residues. Per germline, CDR1 DFQATT and CDR2 SNEGSKA (reference sequence). V lost 5 bases, J lost 4 bases, and 15 bases stayed unmatched. The CDR3 region has the DNA TGCAGTGCTGTCCCGCAGGGGGCGCTTTCCCTAGAGACCCAGTACTTC. It encodes CSAVPQGALSLETQYF.

This chain joins TRBV12-3 or TRBV12-4 and TRBJ2-5; D is ambiguous. CDR3 length equals 13 residues. V lost 6 bases to trimming and J lost 0 bases, with 8 bases between them. Here the CDR3 reads CASRERYQETQYF. CDR3 bases: TGTGCCAGCAGGGAGAGGTACCAAGAGACCCAGTACTTC.

This clonotype was counted a few times. CDR3 protein: CASSSSESYNEQFF. DNA for the CDR3: TGTGCCAGCAGCTCCTCCGAGTCCTACAATGAGCAGTTCTTC. The chain combines TRBV11-2 with TRBJ2-1, with no clear D. V gave up 4 bases and J gave up 1 base, with 8 bases separating them. The germline CDR1 and CDR2 sequences are SGHAT and FQNNGV. This CDR3 is 14 amino acids long.

This clonotype was observed a single time. The chain recombines TRBV6-6 with TRBJ1-2, with 7 bases lining up with TRBD1. The CDR3 is made up of 14 amino acids. Germline CDR1 MNHNY, CDR2 SVGAGI (reference sequence). V lost 5 bases and J lost 4; bases outside the gene matches: 7. CDR3 DNA sequence: TGTGCCAGCAGTGACCCCAGGGGGAGCTATGGCTACACCTTC. As protein: CASSDPRGSYGYTF.

The J gene is TRBJ1-5, the V gene TRBV4-2; 10 positions agree with TRBD1. Trimming at V came to 0 bases and at J to 5 bases, leaving 1 base not matched to a gene. Germline loops: CDR1 LGHNA, CDR2 YNFKEQ. The CDR3 runs 15 residues. Written as DNA, the CDR3 is TGTGCCAGCAGCCAAGATGGACAGGGGGATCAGCCCCAGCATTTT. Its protein product is CASSQDGQGDQPQHF.

V is TRBV7-2 and J is TRBJ1-1, with unresolved D. Germline V lookup: CDR1 SGHTA, CDR2 FQGNSA. The germline V and J ends were trimmed by 8 bases and 6 bases, with 28 bases remaining between them. The length of the CDR3 is 17 residues. The CDR3: CASVGGSVPFGEPEAFF. The CDR3 coding sequence is TGTGCCAGCGTAGGTGGGTCTGTTCCTTTTGGGGAGCCTGAAGCTTTCTTT.

This sequence joins TRBV4-3 and TRBJ1-2; possible D gene TRBD1, 5 bases. V shed 0 bases and J shed 8 bases, with 19 bases lying between them. The CDR3 totals 16 residues. Germline V gene data show CDR1 as LGHNA and CDR2 as YSLEER. CDR3 region: CASSQDVRGRLSGYTF. The CDR3 region has the DNA TGCGCCAGCAGCCAAGATGTGCGGGGACGCCTATCAGGCTACACCTTC.

The CDR3 sequence is CASSQDGYGEGANVLTF. The CDR3 DNA is TGCGCCAGCAGCCAAGATGGCTACGGGGAGGGGGCCAACGTCCTGACTTTC. This chain links TRBV4-3 with TRBJ2-6; possibly TRBD2 for D (5 bases). Per germline, CDR1 LGHNA and CDR2 YSLEER. Trimming removed 0 bases at V and 4 bases at J, with 13 bases between. CDR3 size: 17 residues.

CDR3 residues: CASMRRDSGTQYF. The DNA of the CDR3 is TGTGCCAGCATGCGACGGGACTCAGGGACCCAGTACTTC. V gene TRBV7-2 combines with J gene TRBJ2-5; a possible D gene is TRBD2 (6 bases). CDR1 is SGHTA, CDR2 FQGNSA, per germline. This CDR3 spans 13 amino acids. Trimming stripped 7 bases from V and 7 bases from J, with 16 bases between.

This clonotype has at least ten counts. This CDR3 reads CSANWGGPTDTQYF. CDR3 coding DNA: TGCAGTGCTAATTGGGGCGGACCCACAGATACGCAGTATTTT. The chain has TRBV20-1 and TRBJ2-3; a possible D gene is TRBD1 (5 bases). CDR3 length: 14 amino acids. From germline, CDR1 is DFQATT and CDR2 SNEGSKA (reference sequence). Trimming left V 4 bases short and J 2 bases short, with 13 bases between.

This clonotype was seen more than once but under ten times. The rearrangement uses TRBV10-1 and TRBJ2-1, with D unclear. Germline loops: CDR1 WNHNN, CDR2 SYGVQD (reference sequence). CDR3 length: 14 residues. The V and J ends lost 2 bases and 4 bases respectively, with 9 bases between them. The CDR3 spells CASSEEIGYNEQFF. Written as DNA, the CDR3 is TGCGCCAGCAGTGAGGAGATAGGATACAATGAGCAGTTCTTC.

This clonotype was detected only a few times. V usage is TRBV29-1 and J usage is TRBJ2-7; 7 nucleotides line up with TRBD1. Per the germline V gene, CDR1 is SQVTM and CDR2 is ANQGSEA. There are 15 residues in the CDR3. Trimming cost V 3 bases and J 4 bases; bases outside gene matches: 12. For the CDR3, the DNA is TGCAGCGTTGAGGTGTTAGGACAGGCACCTTACGAGCAGTACTTC. Translating it yields CSVEVLGQAPYEQYF.

The chain employs TRBV9 and TRBJ2-3, with 7 bases aligning to TRBD2. The CDR3 runs to 19 residues. V lost 0 bases, J lost 4 bases, and 17 bases stayed unmatched. Germline loops: CDR1 SGDLS, CDR2 YYNGEE. The CDR3 here is CASSVGVGGALLVPDTQYF. In DNA, the CDR3 is TGTGCCAGCAGCGTAGGTGTGGGAGGGGCCCTTCTGGTCCCAGATACGCAGTATTTT.

This sequence joins TRBV6-6 and TRBJ2-5, with 11 bases fitting TRBD2. Germline V gene sequence: CDR1 MNHNY, CDR2 SVGAGI (reference sequence). This CDR3 is 16 amino acids long. V gave up 1 base and J gave up 4 bases; unmatched junction bases: 5. The CDR3 coding sequence is TGTGCCAGCAGTTACTTTCCTAGCGGGGGGTCAGAGACCCAGTACTTC. Translating it yields CASSYFPSGGSETQYF.

The V gene is TRBV12-5, the J gene TRBJ1-2, with D possibly TRBD1 on 5 matching bases. CDR3 length: 12 residues. V dropped 9 bases and J dropped 6 bases, with 14 bases sitting between them. In germline, CDR1 is LGHNT, CDR2 FRNRAP. CDR3 nucleotides: TGTGCTAGACAGGAGGGGAATAATGGCTACACCTTC. Translating gives CARQEGNNGYTF.

J is TRBJ2-3 and V is TRBV20-1; TRBD2 aligns across 13 bases. Germline V lookup: CDR1 DFQATT, CDR2 SNEGSKA (reference sequence). Trimming removed 8 bases from V and 8 bases from J; junction bases left unmatched: 10. The CDR3 has 14 amino acids. CDR3 DNA: TGCAGTTCGCAACCCGGGACTAGCGGGGCTACGCAGTATTTT. Residues: CSSQPGTSGATQYF.

The chain employs TRBV5-1 and TRBJ2-7; D gene ambiguous. V shed 0 bases and J shed 3 bases, with 13 bases lying between them. This CDR3 is built from 15 residues. Germline V gene sequence: CDR1 SGHRS, CDR2 YFSETQ. The CDR3 DNA follows: TGCGCCAGCAGCTTGGAGGGCAGCCCCATCTACGAGCAGTACTTC. Its protein is CASSLEGSPIYEQYF.

The chain employs TRBV2 and TRBJ2-7; 9 bases are shared with TRBD1. The junction had 9 bases not matched to a gene; V was cut back by 10 bases and J by 2 bases. This CDR3 is built from 14 residues. Germline V lookup: CDR1 SNHLY, CDR2 FYNNEI. CDR3 nucleotide sequence: TGTGCCACTTATGTAGGGACAGGGACCTACGAGCAGTACTTC. This translates into CATYVGTGTYEQYF.

This chain joins TRBV11-2 and TRBJ2-3; 9 bases agree with TRBD2. With 4 bases clipped from V and 6 bases from J, the junction kept 11 bases outside the gene matches. The CDR3 contains 16 residues. In germline, CDR1 is SGHAT, CDR2 FQNNGV. The CDR3 region has the DNA TGTGCCAGCAGCTCCATTCCGGGACTAGCTAGGGATACGCAGTATTTT. Its translation is CASSSIPGLARDTQYF. Supplemented by reference TRBV11-2 and TRBJ2-3, the full variable domain reads EAGVAQSPRYKIIEKRQSVAFWCNPISGHATLYWYQQILGQGPKLLIQFQNNGVVDDSQLPKDRFSAERLKGVDSTLKIQPAKLEDSAVYLCASSSIPGLARDTQYFGPGTRLTVL.